The 6 T cell receptor beta chains below all came from one sample that was sequenced in a study of Ad26.COV2.S vaccination and SARS-CoV-2 variants. Specified treatment: 15 to 20 received Ad26.COV2.S at low or high dose, single or two shots; 5 received placebo; per-sample allocation not given. The study sampled participants on day 63 after the first vaccine or placebo injection. Only in-frame clones appear in the TCRdb table, and some are missing; sequencing was by immunoSEQ multiplex PCR. The sample has around 270,000 clones; around 85% are singletons. The specimen was peripheral blood, collected in a trial of Ad26.COV2.S vaccine versus placebo. Receptors were obtained from a person aged 18-60 years who received the Ad26.COV2.S COVID-19 vaccine or a placebo.

This sequence joins TRBV11-3 and TRBJ2-3; 9 nucleotides match TRBD1. CDR1 SGHNT and CDR2 YENEEA come from the germline V gene. The CDR3 runs to 15 residues. V shed 6 bases and J 0 bases; nucleotides not matched to a gene: 4. Here the CDR3 DNA reads TGTGCCAGCAGTTACAGGGGGCAAAGCACAGATACGCAGTATTTT. Its protein product is CASSYRGQSTDTQYF.

The chain uses TRBV4-1 and TRBJ1-3; maybe TRBD1 (5 bases). The CDR3 extends over 17 amino acids. Trimming removed 5 bases at V and 4 bases at J, with 21 bases between. The germline V gene encodes CDR1 MGHRA and CDR2 YSYEKL. The CDR3 sequence: CASSSFPTGQVGNTIYF. The DNA of the CDR3 is TGCGCCAGCAGCTCTTTCCCCACAGGCCAGGTGGGAAACACCATATATTTT.

The chain couples TRBV19 to TRBJ1-1; TRBD1 is a possible D gene (5 bases). V was shortened by 1 base and J by 5 bases, with 11 bases between the two germline ends. The CDR3 has 14 amino acids. From germline, CDR1 is LNHDA and CDR2 SQIVND (reference sequence). The CDR3 reads CASSIAGGATEAFF. The CDR3 DNA reads as TGTGCCAGTAGTATAGCGGGAGGGGCTACTGAAGCTTTCTTT.

The V call is TRBV24-1, the J call TRBJ2-4, with D possibly TRBD1 on 6 matching bases. V lost 11 bases to trimming and J lost 9 bases, with 19 bases between them. This CDR3 contains 13 residues. Per the germline V gene, CDR1 is KGHDR and CDR2 is SFDVKD. DNA for the CDR3: TGTGCCATCCCCCAGGGGAATGGGAGCATTCAGTACTTC. It encodes CAIPQGNGSIQYF.

The CDR3 reads CASSSGRGDRALFF. DNA for the CDR3: TGCGCCAGCAGCTCCGGCCGGGGGGACAGGGCACTGTTTTTT. This chain links TRBV5-1 with TRBJ1-4; 9 nucleotides agree with TRBD1. Losses at the gene ends were 3 bases for V and 13 bases for J; bases not matched to a gene: 10. CDR1 is SGHRS and CDR2 is YFSETQ in the germline V gene. The CDR3 has 14 residues.

This clone was recorded once. This sequence joins TRBV9 and TRBJ2-5; D might be TRBD1 (6 bases). Germline loops: CDR1 SGDLS, CDR2 YYNGEE. This CDR3 spans 14 amino acids. V lost 4 bases to trimming and J lost 1 base, with 11 bases between them. CDR3 sequence reads: CASSSGTTQETQYF. Written as DNA, the CDR3 is TGTGCCAGCAGCTCAGGGACAACCCAAGAGACCCAGTACTTC. Together with reference TRBV9 and TRBJ2-5, the CDR3 gives the full variable domain: DSGVTQTPKHLITATGQRVTLRCSPRSGDLSVYWYQQSLDQGLQFLIQYYNGEERAKGNILERFSAQQFPDLHSELNLSSLELGDSALYFCASSSGTTQETQYFGPGTRLLVL.